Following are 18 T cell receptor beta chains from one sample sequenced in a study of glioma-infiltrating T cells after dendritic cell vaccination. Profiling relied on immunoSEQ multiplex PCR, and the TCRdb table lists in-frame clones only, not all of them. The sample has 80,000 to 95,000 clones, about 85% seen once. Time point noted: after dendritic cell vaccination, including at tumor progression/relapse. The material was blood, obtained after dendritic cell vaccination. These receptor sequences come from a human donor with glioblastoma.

Here the CDR3 DNA reads TGTGCCAGCAGGGATAAGGGGGGGTCCCTTAACTATGGCTACACCTTC. It encodes CASRDKGGSLNYGYTF. The chain couples TRBV5-5 to TRBJ1-2; a possible D gene is TRBD1 (6 bases). Germline V gene data show CDR1 as SGHKS and CDR2 as YYEKEE (reference sequence). The CDR3 has 16 residues. V lost 5 bases and J lost 1, with 18 bases in between.

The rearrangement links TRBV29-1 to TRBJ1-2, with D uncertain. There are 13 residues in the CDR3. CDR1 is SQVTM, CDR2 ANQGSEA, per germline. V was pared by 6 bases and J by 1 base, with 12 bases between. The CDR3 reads CSVRETLNYGYTF. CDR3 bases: TGCAGCGTCCGGGAGACCCTTAACTATGGCTACACCTTC.

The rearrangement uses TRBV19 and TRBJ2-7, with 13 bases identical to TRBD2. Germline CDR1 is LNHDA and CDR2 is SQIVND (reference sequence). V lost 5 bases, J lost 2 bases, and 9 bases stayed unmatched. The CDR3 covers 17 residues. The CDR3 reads CASSAQGLAGTAYEQYF. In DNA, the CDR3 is TGTGCCAGTAGTGCACAGGGACTAGCGGGAACAGCCTACGAGCAGTACTTC.

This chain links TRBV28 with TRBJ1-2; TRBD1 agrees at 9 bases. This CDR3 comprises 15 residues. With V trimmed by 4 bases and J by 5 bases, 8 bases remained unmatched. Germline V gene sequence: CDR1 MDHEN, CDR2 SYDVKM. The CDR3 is CASSSPGQGVYGYTF. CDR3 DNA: TGTGCCAGCAGTTCCCCGGGACAGGGTGTTTATGGCTACACCTTC.

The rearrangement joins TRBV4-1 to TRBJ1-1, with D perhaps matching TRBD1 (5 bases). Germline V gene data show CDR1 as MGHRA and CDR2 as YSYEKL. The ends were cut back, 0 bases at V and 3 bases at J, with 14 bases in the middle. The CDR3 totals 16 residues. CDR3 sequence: CASSQDPARVDTEAFF. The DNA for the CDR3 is TGCGCCAGCAGCCAAGATCCCGCCAGGGTCGACACTGAAGCTTTCTTT.

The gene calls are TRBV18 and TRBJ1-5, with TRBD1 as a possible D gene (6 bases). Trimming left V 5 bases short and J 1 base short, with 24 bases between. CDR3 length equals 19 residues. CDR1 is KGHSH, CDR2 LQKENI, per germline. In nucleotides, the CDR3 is TGTGCCAGCTCATCCGTTACCGACAGGACCGGTAGCAGCAATCAGCCCCAGCATTTT. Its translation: CASSSVTDRTGSSNQPQHF.

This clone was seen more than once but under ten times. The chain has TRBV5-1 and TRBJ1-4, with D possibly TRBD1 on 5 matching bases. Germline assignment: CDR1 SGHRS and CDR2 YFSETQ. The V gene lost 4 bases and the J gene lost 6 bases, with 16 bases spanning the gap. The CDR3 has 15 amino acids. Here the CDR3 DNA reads TGCGCCAGCAGCCCCCCCCCGACGACAGATGAAAAACTGTTTTTT. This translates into CASSPPPTTDEKLFF.

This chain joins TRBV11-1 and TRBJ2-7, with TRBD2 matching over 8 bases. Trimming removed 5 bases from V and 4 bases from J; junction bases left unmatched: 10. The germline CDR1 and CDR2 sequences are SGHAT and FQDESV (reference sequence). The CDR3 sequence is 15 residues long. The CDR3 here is CASSPRTSPNYEQYF. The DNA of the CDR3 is TGTGCCAGCAGCCCCCGGACTAGCCCAAATTACGAGCAGTACTTC.

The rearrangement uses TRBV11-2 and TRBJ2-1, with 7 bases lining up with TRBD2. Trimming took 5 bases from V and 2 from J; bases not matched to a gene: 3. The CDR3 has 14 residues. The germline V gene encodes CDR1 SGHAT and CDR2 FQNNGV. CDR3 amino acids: CASSKSGAYNEQFF. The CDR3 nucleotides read TGTGCCAGCAGCAAAAGCGGGGCCTACAATGAGCAGTTCTTC.

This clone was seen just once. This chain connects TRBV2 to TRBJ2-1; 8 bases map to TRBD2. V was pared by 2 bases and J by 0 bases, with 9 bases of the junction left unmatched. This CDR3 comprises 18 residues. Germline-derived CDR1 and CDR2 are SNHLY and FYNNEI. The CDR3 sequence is CASSELLAGPSSYNEQFF. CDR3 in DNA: TGTGCCAGCAGTGAACTTCTAGCGGGCCCCAGCTCCTACAATGAGCAGTTCTTC.

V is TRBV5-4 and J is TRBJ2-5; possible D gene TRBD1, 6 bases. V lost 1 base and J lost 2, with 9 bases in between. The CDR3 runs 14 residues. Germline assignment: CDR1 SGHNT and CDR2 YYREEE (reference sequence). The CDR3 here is CASSLRDKQETQYF. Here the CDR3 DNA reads TGTGCCAGCAGCTTGCGGGACAAGCAAGAGACCCAGTACTTC.

The DNA of the CDR3 is TGTGCCAGCGGGGGCCAGGGCGCGAACACCGGGGAGCTGTTTTTT. It codes for CASGGQGANTGELFF. J is TRBJ2-2 and V is TRBV11-2, with TRBD1 as a possible D gene (6 bases). Germline V gene sequence: CDR1 SGHAT, CDR2 FQNNGV. The CDR3 length is 15 residues. Trimming removed 8 bases at V and 0 bases at J, with 13 bases between.

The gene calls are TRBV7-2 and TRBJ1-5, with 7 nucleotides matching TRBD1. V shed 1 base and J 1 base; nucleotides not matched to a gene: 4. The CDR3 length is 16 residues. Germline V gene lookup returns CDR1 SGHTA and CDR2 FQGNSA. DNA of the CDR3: TGTGCCAGCAGCTTAGGACAGGGTTGGAGCAATCAGCCCCAGCATTTT. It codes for CASSLGQGWSNQPQHF.

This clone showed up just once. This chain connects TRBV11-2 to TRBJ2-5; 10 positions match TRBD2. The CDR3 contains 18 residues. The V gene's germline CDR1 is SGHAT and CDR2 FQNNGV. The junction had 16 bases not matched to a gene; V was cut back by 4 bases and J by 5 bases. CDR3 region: CASSSTLAGRGGEETQYF. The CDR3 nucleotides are TGTGCCAGCAGCTCCACACTAGCGGGGCGGGGGGGCGAGGAGACCCAGTACTTC.

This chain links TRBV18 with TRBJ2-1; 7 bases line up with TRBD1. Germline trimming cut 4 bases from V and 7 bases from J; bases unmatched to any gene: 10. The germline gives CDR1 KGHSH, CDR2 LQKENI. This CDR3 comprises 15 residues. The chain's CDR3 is CASSLGQVGDNEQFF. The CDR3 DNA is TGTGCCAGCTCACTAGGACAGGTAGGGGATAATGAGCAGTTCTTC.

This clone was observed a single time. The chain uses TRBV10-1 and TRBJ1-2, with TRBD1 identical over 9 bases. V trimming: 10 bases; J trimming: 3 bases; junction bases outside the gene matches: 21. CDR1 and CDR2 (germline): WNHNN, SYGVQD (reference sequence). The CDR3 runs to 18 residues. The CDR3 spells CATQGHRDREKDYYGYTF. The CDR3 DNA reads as TGCGCCACCCAAGGTCACCGGGACAGGGAAAAAGACTACTATGGCTACACCTTC.

The CDR3 here is CASSLTGTRTYEQYF. Written as DNA, the CDR3 is TGCGCCAGCAGCTTAACCGGGACTAGAACCTACGAGCAGTACTTC. J is TRBJ2-7 and V is TRBV5-1; TRBD2 matches 8 bases. The V segment lost 2 bases and the J segment 2 bases; nucleotides outside the gene matches: 6. Germline V gives CDR1 SGHRS, CDR2 YFSETQ. This CDR3 has 15 amino acids.

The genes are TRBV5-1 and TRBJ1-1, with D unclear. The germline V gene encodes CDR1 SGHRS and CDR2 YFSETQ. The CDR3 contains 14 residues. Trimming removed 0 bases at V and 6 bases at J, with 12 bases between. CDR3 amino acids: CASSLGDFNAEAFF. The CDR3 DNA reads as TGCGCCAGCAGCTTGGGAGACTTTAACGCTGAAGCTTTCTTT.